Below are 23 T cell receptor beta chains sequenced from a single sample in a study of T cell responses to AZD1222 COVID-19 vaccine. TCRdb keeps only in-frame clones here, not all; method: immunoSEQ multiplex PCR. The repertoire has approximately 110,000 clones, about 90% of them found once; the top ten carry roughly 4.3%. This specimen consisted of peripheral blood, obtained 28 days after the second AZD1222 dose. These receptors originate from an adult who received the AZD1222 COVID-19 vaccine.

This CDR3 reads CASSPGQGGRPYGYTF. In DNA form, the CDR3 reads TGCGCCAGCAGCCCGGGACAGGGCGGTCGGCCCTATGGCTACACCTTC. The chain employs TRBV5-1 and TRBJ1-2; 9 bases align to TRBD1. V lost 4 bases and J lost 4; bases outside the gene matches: 11. The CDR3 consists of 16 residues. Germline lookup yields CDR1 SGHRS and CDR2 YFSETQ.

The V and J genes are TRBV19 and TRBJ2-4; D not certain. Looked up from germline, CDR1 is LNHDA and CDR2 is SQIVND (reference sequence). This CDR3 comprises 13 residues. With 5 bases removed from V and 9 bases from J, the gap between germline ends came to 14 bases. The CDR3 bases are TGTGCCAGTAGTCTGCGGACCGTGGGCATTCAGTACTTC. It yields the protein CASSLRTVGIQYF. The variable domain in full, completed from reference TRBV19 and TRBJ2-4, reads DGGITQSPKYLFRKEGQNVTLSCEQNLNHDAMYWYRQDPGQGLRLIYYSQIVNDFQKGDIAEGYSVSREKKESFPLTVTSAQKNPTAFYLCASSLRTVGIQYFGAGTRLSVL.

The V and J genes are TRBV30 and TRBJ2-5; D not certain. CDR1 and CDR2 from the germline V gene are GTSNPN and SVGIG (reference sequence). There are 11 residues in the CDR3. V was clipped by 2 bases and J by 5 bases, with 6 bases between them. CDR3 region: CAWSSGETQYF. DNA of the CDR3: TGTGCCTGGAGTTCGGGTGAGACCCAGTACTTC.

This clone was observed once. The chain combines TRBV30 with TRBJ1-2, with 10 positions matching TRBD1. J gave up 4 bases and V 3 bases, and 5 bases lay outside the gene matches. The CDR3 has 14 amino acids. Looked up from germline, CDR1 is GTSNPN and CDR2 is SVGIG (reference sequence). The CDR3 protein is CAWRGQGFSYGYTF. Here the CDR3 DNA reads TGTGCCTGGAGGGGACAGGGGTTCAGCTATGGCTACACCTTC.

This rearrangement joins TRBV24-1 to TRBJ2-1; TRBD2 matches 13 bases. The CDR3 extends over 16 amino acids. Unmatched junction bases numbered 11, after V lost 4 bases and J lost 12 bases. Germline V gene data show CDR1 as KGHDR and CDR2 as SFDVKD. The CDR3 DNA reads as TGTGCCACCAGTGAAACCGGGACTAGCGGGGTTGTTGGGCAGTTCTTC. Its protein product is CATSETGTSGVVGQFF.

This clone was seen more than once but under ten times. The chain joins TRBV4-1 to TRBJ1-5; D ambiguous. The CDR3 is 13 amino acids. Trimming cost V 2 bases and J 0 bases, with 2 bases left between them. Germline CDR1 MGHRA, CDR2 YSYEKL. CDR3 amino acids: CASSQYSNQPQHF. The CDR3 nucleotides read TGCGCCAGCAGCCAATATAGCAATCAGCCCCAGCATTTT.

This rearrangement joins TRBV30 to TRBJ1-2; D gene uncertain. V shed 7 bases and J shed 1 base, with 13 bases lying between them. CDR1 is GTSNPN, CDR2 SVGIG, per germline (reference sequence). This CDR3 is built from 13 residues. The CDR3 coding sequence is TGTGCCTCCCGCAGTCTTCGTAACTATGGCTACACCTTC. This translates into CASRSLRNYGYTF.

The chain employs TRBV18 and TRBJ1-1; D gene uncertain. Between the trimmed V and J ends, which lost 3 bases and 1 base, there was a span of 6 bases. The CDR3 spans 13 residues. Germline V lookup: CDR1 KGHSH, CDR2 LQKENI. This chain's CDR3 is CASSPAENTEAFF. CDR3 DNA sequence: TGTGCCAGCTCACCGGCAGAGAACACTGAAGCTTTCTTT. Supplemented by reference TRBV18 and TRBJ1-1, the full variable domain reads NAGVMQNPRHLVRRRGQEARLRCSPMKGHSHVYWYRQLPEEGLKFMVYLQKENIIDESGMPKERFSAEFPKEGPSILRIQQVVRGDSAAYFCASSPAENTEAFFGQGTRLTVV.

This rearrangement joins TRBV10-3 to TRBJ2-2; 8 positions agree with TRBD1. V gave up 6 bases and J gave up 7 bases; unmatched junction bases: 4. This CDR3 contains 13 residues. Per germline, CDR1 ENHRY and CDR2 SYGVKD. This chain's CDR3 is CAIRDREVGELFF. As DNA, the CDR3 is TGTGCCATCAGGGACAGGGAAGTCGGGGAGCTGTTTTTT.

V usage is TRBV7-9 and J usage is TRBJ1-3; weak D call: TRBD1 (6 bases). The CDR3 sequence is 13 residues long. CDR1 SEHNR and CDR2 FQNEAQ come from the germline V gene (reference sequence). Trimming cost V 11 bases and J 0 bases, with 11 bases left between them. In DNA form, the CDR3 reads TGTGCCGCGAGGGGGAACTCTGGAAACACCATATATTTT. Its protein is CAARGNSGNTIYF.

This sequence joins TRBV12-3 or TRBV12-4 and TRBJ1-2; a weak D match, TRBD1 (5 bases). The V end lost 6 bases, the J end lost 2 bases, and 7 bases lay between the germline ends. The CDR3 runs to 12 residues. The CDR3 DNA sequence: TGTGCCAGCAGCGGGACCAACTATGGCTACACCTTC. The encoded protein is CASSGTNYGYTF.

This clone has a single count. V usage is TRBV18 and J usage is TRBJ1-1; 8 bases line up with TRBD1. From germline, CDR1 is KGHSH and CDR2 LQKENI. The CDR3 extends over 13 amino acids. V trimming: 3 bases; J trimming: 3 bases; junction bases outside the gene matches: 0. CDR3 loop: CASSPGQDTEAFF. The CDR3 DNA reads as TGTGCCAGCTCACCGGGACAGGACACTGAAGCTTTCTTT.

The chain carries TRBV7-9 and TRBJ2-7; D might be TRBD2 (5 bases). This CDR3 spans 14 amino acids. CDR1 is SEHNR and CDR2 is FQNEAQ in the germline V gene (reference sequence). The V end lost 2 bases, the J end lost 2 bases, and 10 bases lay between the germline ends. For the CDR3, the DNA is TGTGCCAGCAGCTTATTAGGAGGAACCTACGAGCAGTACTTC. Protein product: CASSLLGGTYEQYF.

This clone is medium-sized within its sample. The chain uses TRBV4-2 and TRBJ2-2, with D tentatively TRBD1 (5 bases). Germline values: CDR1 LGHNA, CDR2 YNFKEQ. Trimming left V 6 bases short and J 1 base short, with 12 bases between. This CDR3 comprises 15 residues. The chain's CDR3 is CASSPMTENTGELFF. The CDR3 nucleotides are TGTGCCAGCAGTCCGATGACAGAGAACACCGGGGAGCTGTTTTTT.

This clone was seen once. The rearrangement joins TRBV7-9 to TRBJ2-4; 9 nucleotides align to TRBD1. This CDR3 is built from 18 residues. The trim removed 1 base at V and 0 bases at J, leaving 7 bases unmatched. Germline loops: CDR1 SEHNR, CDR2 FQNEAQ (reference sequence). In nucleotides, the CDR3 is TGTGCCAGCAGCTTAGGGGACAGGGCAACACTAGCCAAAAACATTCAGTACTTC. Translated: CASSLGDRATLAKNIQYF.

V usage is TRBV30 and J usage is TRBJ1-1, with D unclear. CDR1 and CDR2 (germline): GTSNPN, SVGIG (reference sequence). The CDR3 spans 11 residues. V gave up 4 bases and J gave up 4 bases, with 7 bases separating them. CDR3: CAWMSLTEAFF. For the CDR3, the DNA is TGTGCCTGGATGAGTCTCACTGAAGCTTTCTTT.

This clone has just a few counts. V is TRBV5-1 and J is TRBJ1-4, with 7 nucleotides matching TRBD1. V dropped 1 base and J dropped 7; count of bases not matched to a gene: 10. The CDR3 totals 16 residues. The germline gives CDR1 SGHRS, CDR2 YFSETQ. The CDR3 sequence is CASSLSPGTEGEKLFF. In DNA, the CDR3 is TGCGCCAGCAGCTTGTCCCCCGGGACAGAAGGTGAAAAACTGTTTTTT.

In this sample, this clone turned up once. The chain uses TRBV18 and TRBJ2-4, with 8 bases lining up with TRBD1. The V gene's germline CDR1 is KGHSH and CDR2 LQKENI. The CDR3 is 14 amino acids. Trimming removed 0 bases from V and 7 bases from J; junction bases left unmatched: 2. This CDR3 is CASSPPQGGNIQYF. The CDR3 DNA reads as TGTGCCAGCTCACCACCACAGGGGGGTAACATTCAGTACTTC.

V usage is TRBV15 and J usage is TRBJ1-2; D is undetermined. The CDR3 consists of 15 residues. V was pared by 0 bases and J by 4 bases, with 12 bases between. Germline assignment: CDR1 LNHNV and CDR2 YYDKDF (reference sequence). The CDR3 loop is CATSRDTADLYGYTF. CDR3 sequence (DNA): TGTGCCACCAGCAGAGATACTGCAGACCTCTATGGCTACACCTTC.

The chain joins TRBV9 to TRBJ1-2; TRBD1 agrees at 9 bases. CDR3 size: 15 residues. The germline gives CDR1 SGDLS, CDR2 YYNGEE. The V gene end was trimmed by 3 bases and the J gene end by 5 bases; junction bases not matched to a gene: 8. CDR3 region: CASSGYIGQGYGYTF. CDR3 sequence (DNA): TGTGCCAGCAGCGGTTATATAGGACAGGGGTATGGCTACACCTTC.

The chain is built from TRBV10-3 and TRBJ2-5; D not certain. This CDR3 has 15 amino acids. Germline CDR1 is ENHRY and CDR2 is SYGVKD. V gave up 4 bases and J gave up 4 bases, with 16 bases separating them. CDR3 loop: CAISGKVGSVETQYF. In DNA form, the CDR3 reads TGTGCCATCAGTGGGAAAGTCGGGTCAGTAGAGACCCAGTACTTC.

This chain uses TRBV10-3 with TRBJ1-5; D ambiguous. V gave up 0 bases and J gave up 3 bases, with 9 bases separating them. Germline loops: CDR1 ENHRY, CDR2 SYGVKD. CDR3 length equals 15 residues. The CDR3 here is CAISESRPNNQPQHF. In DNA, the CDR3 is TGTGCCATCAGTGAGTCCCGGCCCAACAATCAGCCCCAGCATTTT.

The CDR3 loop is CASSMNQAWEQYF. Written as DNA, the CDR3 is TGTGCCAGTAGTATGAACCAGGCTTGGGAGCAGTACTTC. J is TRBJ2-7 and V is TRBV19; D is uncertain. Trimming shortened V by 3 bases and J by 7 bases, and 13 bases separated the two germline ends. Per germline, CDR1 LNHDA and CDR2 SQIVND (reference sequence). This CDR3 contains 13 residues.